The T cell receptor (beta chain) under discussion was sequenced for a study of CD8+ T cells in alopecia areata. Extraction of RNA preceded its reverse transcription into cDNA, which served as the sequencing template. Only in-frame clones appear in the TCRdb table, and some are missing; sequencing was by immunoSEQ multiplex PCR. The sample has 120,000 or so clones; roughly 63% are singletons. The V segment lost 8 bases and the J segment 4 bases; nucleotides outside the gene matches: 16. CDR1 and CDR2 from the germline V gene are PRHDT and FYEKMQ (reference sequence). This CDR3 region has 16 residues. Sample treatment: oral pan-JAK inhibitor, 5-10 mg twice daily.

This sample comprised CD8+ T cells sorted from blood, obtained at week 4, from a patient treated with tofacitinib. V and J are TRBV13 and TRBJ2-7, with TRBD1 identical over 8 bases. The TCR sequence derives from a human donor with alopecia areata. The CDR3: CASSGQGGLIGYEQYF. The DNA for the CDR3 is TGTGCCAGCTCAGGACAGGGCGGGCTAATCGGATACGAGCAGTACTTC.